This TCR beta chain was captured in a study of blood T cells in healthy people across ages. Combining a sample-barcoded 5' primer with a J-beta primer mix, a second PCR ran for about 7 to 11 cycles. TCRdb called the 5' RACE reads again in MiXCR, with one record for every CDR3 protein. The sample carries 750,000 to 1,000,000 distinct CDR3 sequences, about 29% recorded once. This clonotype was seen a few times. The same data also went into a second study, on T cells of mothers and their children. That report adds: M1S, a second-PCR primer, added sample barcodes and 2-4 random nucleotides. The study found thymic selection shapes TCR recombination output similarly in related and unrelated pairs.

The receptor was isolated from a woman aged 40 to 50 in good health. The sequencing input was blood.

CDR3 in amino acids: CASTRRRLSRRGFGEQYF. The CDR3 coding sequence is TGTGCCAGCACCCGACGGAGACTATCAAGAAGGGGTTTTGGGGAGCAGTACTTC. The genes are TRBV7-3 and TRBJ2-7; the D gene could be TRBD1 or TRBD2 (5 bases each). The CDR3 is 18 amino acids. Deletions cut 7 bases from V and 7 bases from J, with 32 bases between. The germline V gene encodes CDR1 SGHTA and CDR2 FQGTGA.